The present T cell receptor beta chain was sequenced within a study of blood T cell repertoires in COVID-19. Study-wide context: COVID-19 samples from acute and convalescent phases originated in the United States, Italy and Spain. From T cells, B-cell-depleted T cells, or PBMCs came the material, which was cDNA or gDNA.

Authors' processing steps: Nucleated cell counts were estimated from reference gene primer amplification. The method was immunoSEQ multiplex PCR; TCRdb's version includes in-frame clones alone and lacks a portion of them. That table supplies the V and J calls and clone size; D and trimming were determined from the DNA. The sample has 75,000 to 100,000 clones, 82% seen once. Trimming pared 4 bases from V and 5 bases from J, leaving 18 bases between. This CDR3 has 15 amino acids. Looked up from germline, CDR1 is SGHRS and CDR2 is YFSETQ. This clonotype was sampled from a man aged 50 to 60 with active or convalescent COVID-19. The V and J genes are TRBV5-1 and TRBJ2-5, with TRBD2 as a possible D gene (5 bases). Sequencing used peripheral blood. DNA for the CDR3: TGCGCCAGCAGCCCGATTGGGTCGGGGAAGGAGACCCAGTACTTC. It translates to CASSPIGSGKETQYF.